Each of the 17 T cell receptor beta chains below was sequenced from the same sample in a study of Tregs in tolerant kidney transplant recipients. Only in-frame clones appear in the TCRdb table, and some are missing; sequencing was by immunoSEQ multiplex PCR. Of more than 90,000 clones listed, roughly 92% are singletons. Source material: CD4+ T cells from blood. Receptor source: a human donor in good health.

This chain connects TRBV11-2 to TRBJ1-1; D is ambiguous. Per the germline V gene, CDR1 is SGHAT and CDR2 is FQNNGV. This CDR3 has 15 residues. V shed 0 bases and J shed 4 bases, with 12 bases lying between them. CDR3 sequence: CASSLDNGRFTEAFF. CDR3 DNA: TGTGCCAGCAGCTTAGATAATGGACGATTCACTGAAGCTTTCTTT.

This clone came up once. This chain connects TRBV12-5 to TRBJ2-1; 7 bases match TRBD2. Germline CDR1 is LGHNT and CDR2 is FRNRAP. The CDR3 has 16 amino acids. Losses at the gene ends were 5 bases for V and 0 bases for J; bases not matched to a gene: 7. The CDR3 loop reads CASGTLAGSSYNEQFF. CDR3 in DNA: TGTGCTAGTGGTACTTTAGCGGGCTCCTCCTACAATGAGCAGTTCTTC.

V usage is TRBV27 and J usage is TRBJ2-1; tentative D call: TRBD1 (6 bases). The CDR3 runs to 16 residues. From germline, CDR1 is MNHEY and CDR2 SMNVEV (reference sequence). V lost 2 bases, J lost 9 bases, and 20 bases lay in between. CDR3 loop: CASSLQQGRTSSEQFF. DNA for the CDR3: TGTGCCAGCAGTTTACAACAGGGAAGGACAAGCAGTGAGCAGTTCTTC.

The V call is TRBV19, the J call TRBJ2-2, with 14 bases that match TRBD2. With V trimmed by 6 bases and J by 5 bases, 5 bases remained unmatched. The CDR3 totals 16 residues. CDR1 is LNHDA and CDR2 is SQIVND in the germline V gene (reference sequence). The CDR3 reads CASRRGLAGVTGELFF. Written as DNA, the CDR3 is TGTGCCAGTAGGCGGGGACTAGCGGGAGTAACCGGGGAGCTGTTTTTT.

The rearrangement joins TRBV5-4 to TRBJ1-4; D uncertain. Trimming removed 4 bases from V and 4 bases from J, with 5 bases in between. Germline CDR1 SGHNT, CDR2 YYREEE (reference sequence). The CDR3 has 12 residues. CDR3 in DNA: TGTGCCAGCAGCAAAAGTAATGAAAAACTGTTTTTT. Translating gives CASSKSNEKLFF.

The CDR3 coding sequence is TGTGCCAGCACGCAGCGTGGAGGAACTGAAGCTTTCTTT. Protein product: CASTQRGGTEAFF. The chain employs TRBV11-3 and TRBJ1-1; D remains unclear. The germline V and J ends were trimmed by 7 bases and 5 bases, with 14 bases remaining between them. This CDR3 comprises 13 residues. CDR1 is SGHNT and CDR2 is YENEEA in the germline V gene.

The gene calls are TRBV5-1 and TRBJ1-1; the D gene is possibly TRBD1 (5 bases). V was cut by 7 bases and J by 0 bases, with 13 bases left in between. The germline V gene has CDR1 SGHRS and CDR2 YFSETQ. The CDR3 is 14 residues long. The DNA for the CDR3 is TGCGCCAGCTGTCGAGGGACCATGAACACTGAAGCTTTCTTT. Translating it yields CASCRGTMNTEAFF.

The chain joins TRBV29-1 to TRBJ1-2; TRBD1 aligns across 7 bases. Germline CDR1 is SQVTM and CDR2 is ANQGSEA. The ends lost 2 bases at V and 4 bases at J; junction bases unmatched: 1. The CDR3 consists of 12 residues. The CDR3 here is CSVEQGGYGYTF. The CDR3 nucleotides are TGCAGCGTTGAACAGGGGGGCTATGGCTACACCTTC. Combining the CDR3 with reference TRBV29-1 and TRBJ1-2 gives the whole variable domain SAVISQKPSRDICQRGTSLTIQCQVDSQVTMMFWYRQQPGQSLTLIATANQGSEATYESGFVIDKFPISRPNLTFSTLTVSNMSPEDSSIYLCSVEQGGYGYTFGSGTRLTVV.

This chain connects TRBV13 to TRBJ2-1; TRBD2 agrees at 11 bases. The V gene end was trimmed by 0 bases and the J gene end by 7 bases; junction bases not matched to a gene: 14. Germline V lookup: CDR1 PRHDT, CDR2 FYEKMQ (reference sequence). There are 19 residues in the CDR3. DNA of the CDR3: TGTGCCAGCAGCTTAGGTATTGCCTCTAGCGGGAGGACCACGAATGAGCAGTTCTTC. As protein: CASSLGIASSGRTTNEQFF.

The CDR3 nucleotides read TGTGCCAGCAGGTGGGGGAGTGGCTACACCTTC. Its translation: CASRWGSGYTF. The rearrangement uses TRBV7-9 and TRBJ1-2; TRBD1 might be the D (5 bases). This CDR3 contains 11 residues. The V end was cut by 6 bases, the J end by 7 bases, with 9 bases between. Per the germline V gene, CDR1 is SEHNR and CDR2 is FQNEAQ (reference sequence).

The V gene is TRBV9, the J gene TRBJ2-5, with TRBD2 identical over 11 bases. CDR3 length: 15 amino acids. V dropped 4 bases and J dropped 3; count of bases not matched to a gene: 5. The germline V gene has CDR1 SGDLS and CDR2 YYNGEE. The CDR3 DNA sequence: TGTGCCAGCAGCCCTAGCGGGAGGATGGAAGAGACCCAGTACTTC. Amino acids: CASSPSGRMEETQYF.

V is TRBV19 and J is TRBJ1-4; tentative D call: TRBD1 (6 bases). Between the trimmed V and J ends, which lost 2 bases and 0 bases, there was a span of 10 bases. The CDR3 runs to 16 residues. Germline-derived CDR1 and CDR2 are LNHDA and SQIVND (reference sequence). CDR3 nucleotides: TGTGCCAGTAGTATAAGGGGGGGCGCAACTAATGAAAAACTGTTTTTT. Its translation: CASSIRGGATNEKLFF.

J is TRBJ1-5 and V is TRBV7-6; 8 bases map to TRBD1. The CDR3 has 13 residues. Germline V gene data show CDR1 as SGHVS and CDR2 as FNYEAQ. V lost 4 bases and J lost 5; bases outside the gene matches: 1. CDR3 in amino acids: CASSSDRDQPQHF. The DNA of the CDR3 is TGTGCCAGCAGCTCGGACAGGGATCAGCCCCAGCATTTT.

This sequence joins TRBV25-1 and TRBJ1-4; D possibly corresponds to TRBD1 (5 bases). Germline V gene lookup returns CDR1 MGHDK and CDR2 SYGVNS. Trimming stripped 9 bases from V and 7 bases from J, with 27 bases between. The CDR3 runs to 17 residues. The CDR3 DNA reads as TGTGCCAGTCCCGAAGCGACAGCGCGCCCGCTGTCTGAAAAACTGTTTTTT. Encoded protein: CASPEATARPLSEKLFF.

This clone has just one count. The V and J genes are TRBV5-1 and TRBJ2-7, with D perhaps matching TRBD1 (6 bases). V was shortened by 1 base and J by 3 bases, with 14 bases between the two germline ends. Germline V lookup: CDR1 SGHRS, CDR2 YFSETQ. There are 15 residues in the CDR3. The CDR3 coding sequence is TGCGCCAGCAGCTTGCAATATGGACAGAACTACGAGCAGTACTTC. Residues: CASSLQYGQNYEQYF.

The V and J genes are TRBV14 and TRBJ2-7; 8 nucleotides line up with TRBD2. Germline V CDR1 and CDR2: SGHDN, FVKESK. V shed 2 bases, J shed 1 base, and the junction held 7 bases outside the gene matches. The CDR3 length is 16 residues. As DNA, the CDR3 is TGTGCCAGCAGCCAATCTTTGGGACTAGTTTCCTACGAGCAGTACTTC. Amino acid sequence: CASSQSLGLVSYEQYF.

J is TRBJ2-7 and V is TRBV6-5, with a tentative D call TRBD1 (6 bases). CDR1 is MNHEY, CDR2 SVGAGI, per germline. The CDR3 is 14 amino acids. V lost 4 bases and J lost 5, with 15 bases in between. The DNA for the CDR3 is TGTGCCAGCAGTTTGCGACAGGAAACCGACGAGCAGTACTTC. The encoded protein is CASSLRQETDEQYF.